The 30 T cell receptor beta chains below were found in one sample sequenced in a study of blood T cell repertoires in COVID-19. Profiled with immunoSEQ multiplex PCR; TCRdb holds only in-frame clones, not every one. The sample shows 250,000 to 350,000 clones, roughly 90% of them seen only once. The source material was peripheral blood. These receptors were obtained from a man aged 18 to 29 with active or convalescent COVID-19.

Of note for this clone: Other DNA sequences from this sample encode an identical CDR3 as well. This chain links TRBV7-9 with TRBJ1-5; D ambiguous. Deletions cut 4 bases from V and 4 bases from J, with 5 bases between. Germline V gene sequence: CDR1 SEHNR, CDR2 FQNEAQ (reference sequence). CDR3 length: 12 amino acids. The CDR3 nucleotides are TGTGCCAGCAGCTCAGGAAATCAGCCCCAGCATTTT. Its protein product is CASSSGNQPQHF.

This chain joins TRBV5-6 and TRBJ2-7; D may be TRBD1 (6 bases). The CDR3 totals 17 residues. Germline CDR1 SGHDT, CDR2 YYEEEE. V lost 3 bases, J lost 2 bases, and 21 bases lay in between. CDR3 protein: CASSSSNSGTPAYEQYF. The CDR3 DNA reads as TGTGCCAGCAGCTCCTCCAACTCCGGGACACCTGCCTACGAGCAGTACTTC.

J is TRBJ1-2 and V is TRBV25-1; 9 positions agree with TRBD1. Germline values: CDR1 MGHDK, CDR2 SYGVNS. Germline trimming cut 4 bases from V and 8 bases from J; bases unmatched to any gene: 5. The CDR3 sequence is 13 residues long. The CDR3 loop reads CASSAGQGGGYTF. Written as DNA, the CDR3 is TGTGCCAGCAGTGCGGGACAGGGAGGCGGCTACACCTTC.

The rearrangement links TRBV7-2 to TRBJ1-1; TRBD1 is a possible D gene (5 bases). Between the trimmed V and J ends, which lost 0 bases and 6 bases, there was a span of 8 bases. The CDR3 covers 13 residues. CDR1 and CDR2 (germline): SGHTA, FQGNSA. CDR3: CASSLAGGAEAFF. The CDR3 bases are TGTGCCAGCAGCTTAGCGGGGGGGGCTGAAGCTTTCTTT. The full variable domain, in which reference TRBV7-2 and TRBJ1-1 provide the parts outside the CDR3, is GAGVSQSPSNKVTEKGKDVELRCDPISGHTALYWYRQSLGQGLEFLIYFQGNSAPDKSGLPSDRFSAERTGGSVSTLTIQRTQQEDSAVYLCASSLAGGAEAFFGQGTRLTVV.

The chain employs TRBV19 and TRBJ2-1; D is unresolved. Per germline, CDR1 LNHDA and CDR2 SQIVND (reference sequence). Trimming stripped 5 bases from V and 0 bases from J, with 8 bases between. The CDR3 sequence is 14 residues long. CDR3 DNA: TGTGCCAGTAGTTATTCGAGCTCCTACAATGAGCAGTTCTTC. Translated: CASSYSSSYNEQFF.

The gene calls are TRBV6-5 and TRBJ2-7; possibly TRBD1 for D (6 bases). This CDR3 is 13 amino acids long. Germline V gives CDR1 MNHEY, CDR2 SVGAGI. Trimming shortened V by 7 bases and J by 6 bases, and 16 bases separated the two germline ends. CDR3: CASNYRVLSEQYF. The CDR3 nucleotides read TGTGCCAGCAACTACAGGGTTCTGAGCGAGCAGTACTTC.

CDR3 protein: CASSFGTGRNYGYTF. Written as DNA, the CDR3 is TGTGCCAGCAGCTTCGGGACAGGGAGGAACTATGGCTACACCTTC. The chain joins TRBV7-9 to TRBJ1-2; 9 bases line up with TRBD1. The germline V gene has CDR1 SEHNR and CDR2 FQNEAQ (reference sequence). V lost 3 bases, J lost 2 bases, and 4 bases stayed unmatched. The CDR3 runs to 15 residues.

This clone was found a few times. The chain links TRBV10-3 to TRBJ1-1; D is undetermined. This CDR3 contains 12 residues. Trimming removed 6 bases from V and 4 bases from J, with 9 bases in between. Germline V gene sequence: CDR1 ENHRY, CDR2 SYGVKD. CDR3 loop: CAIRGAGTEAFF. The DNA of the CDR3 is TGTGCCATCAGGGGCGCGGGCACTGAAGCTTTCTTT.

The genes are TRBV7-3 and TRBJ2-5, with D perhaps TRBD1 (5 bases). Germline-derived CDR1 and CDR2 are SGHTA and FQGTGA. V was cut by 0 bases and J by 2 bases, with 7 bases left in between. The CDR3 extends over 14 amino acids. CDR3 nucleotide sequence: TGTGCCAGCAGCTTAACAGGGGTACAAGAGACCCAGTACTTC. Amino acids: CASSLTGVQETQYF. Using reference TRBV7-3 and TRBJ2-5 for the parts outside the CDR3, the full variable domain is GAGVSQTPSNKVTEKGKYVELRCDPISGHTALYWYRQSLGQGPEFLIYFQGTGAADDSGLPNDRFFAVRPEGSVSTLKIQRTERGDSAVYLCASSLTGVQETQYFGPGTRLLVL.

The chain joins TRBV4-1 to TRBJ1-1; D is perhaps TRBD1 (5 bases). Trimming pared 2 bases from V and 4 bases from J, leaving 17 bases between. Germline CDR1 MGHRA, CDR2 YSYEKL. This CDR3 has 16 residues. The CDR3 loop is CASSQKLGGWVTEAFF. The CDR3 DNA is TGCGCCAGCAGCCAAAAATTGGGGGGGTGGGTCACTGAAGCTTTCTTT.

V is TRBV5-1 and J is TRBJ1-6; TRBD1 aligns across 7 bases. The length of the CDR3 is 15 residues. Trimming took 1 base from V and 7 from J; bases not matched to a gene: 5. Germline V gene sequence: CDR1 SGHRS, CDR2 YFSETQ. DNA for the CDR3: TGCGCCAGCAGCTTGCCAGGGGGACGGAATTCACCCCTCCACTTT. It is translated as CASSLPGGRNSPLHF.

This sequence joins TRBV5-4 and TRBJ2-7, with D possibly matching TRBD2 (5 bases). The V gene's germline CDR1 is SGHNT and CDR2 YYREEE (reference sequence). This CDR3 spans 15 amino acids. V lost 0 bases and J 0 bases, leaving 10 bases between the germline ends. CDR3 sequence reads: CASSLVFGGSYEQYF. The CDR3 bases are TGTGCCAGCAGCTTGGTGTTTGGAGGCTCCTACGAGCAGTACTTC.

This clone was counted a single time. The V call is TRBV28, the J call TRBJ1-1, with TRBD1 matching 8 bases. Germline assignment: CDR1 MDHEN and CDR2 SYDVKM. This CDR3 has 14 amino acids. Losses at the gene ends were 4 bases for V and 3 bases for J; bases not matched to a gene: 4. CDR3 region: CASSSDRGDTEAFF. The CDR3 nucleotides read TGTGCCAGCAGTTCAGACAGGGGAGACACTGAAGCTTTCTTT.

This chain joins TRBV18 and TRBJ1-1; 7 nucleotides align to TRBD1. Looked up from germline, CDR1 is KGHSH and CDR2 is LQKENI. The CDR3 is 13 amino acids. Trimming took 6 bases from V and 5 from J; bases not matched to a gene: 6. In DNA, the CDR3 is TGTGCCAGCTCCTGGGACAGTAAGACTGAAGCTTTCTTT. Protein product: CASSWDSKTEAFF.

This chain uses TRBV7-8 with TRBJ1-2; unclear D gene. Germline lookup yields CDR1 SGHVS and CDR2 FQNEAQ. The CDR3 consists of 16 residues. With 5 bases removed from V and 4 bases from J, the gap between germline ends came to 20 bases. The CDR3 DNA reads TGTGCCAGCAGCAACATTCCGGGTCCGGAGGGCTATGGCTACACCTTC. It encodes CASSNIPGPEGYGYTF.

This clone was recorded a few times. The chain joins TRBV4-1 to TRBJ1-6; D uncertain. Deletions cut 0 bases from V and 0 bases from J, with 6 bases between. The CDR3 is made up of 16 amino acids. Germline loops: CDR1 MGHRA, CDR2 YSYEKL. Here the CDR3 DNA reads TGCGCCAGCAGCCAAGACAAGAGCTCCTATAATTCACCCCTCCACTTT. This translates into CASSQDKSSYNSPLHF.

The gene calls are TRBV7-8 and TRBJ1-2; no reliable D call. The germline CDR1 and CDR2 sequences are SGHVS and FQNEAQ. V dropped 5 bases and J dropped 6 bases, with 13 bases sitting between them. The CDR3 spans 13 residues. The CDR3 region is CASSPGRVDGYTF. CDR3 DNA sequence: TGTGCCAGCAGCCCCGGGAGGGTCGATGGCTACACCTTC.

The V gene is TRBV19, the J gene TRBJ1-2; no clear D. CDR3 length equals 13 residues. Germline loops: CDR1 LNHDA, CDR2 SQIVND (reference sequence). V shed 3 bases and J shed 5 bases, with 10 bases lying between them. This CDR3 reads CASSISTVYGYTF. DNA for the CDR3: TGTGCCAGTAGTATCTCCACAGTTTATGGCTACACCTTC.

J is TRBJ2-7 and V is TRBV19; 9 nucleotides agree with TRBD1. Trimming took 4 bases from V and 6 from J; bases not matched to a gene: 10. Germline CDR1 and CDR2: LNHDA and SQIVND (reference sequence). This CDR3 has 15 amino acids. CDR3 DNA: TGTGCCAGTAGTAATCAGGGACAGGGTTTTCCCGAGCAGTACTTC. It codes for CASSNQGQGFPEQYF.

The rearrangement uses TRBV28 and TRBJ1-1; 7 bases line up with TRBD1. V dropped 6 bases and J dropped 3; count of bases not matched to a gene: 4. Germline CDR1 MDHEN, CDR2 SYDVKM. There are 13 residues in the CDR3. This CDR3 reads CASRYRGYTEAFF. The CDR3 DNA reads TGTGCCAGCAGGTACAGGGGTTACACTGAAGCTTTCTTT. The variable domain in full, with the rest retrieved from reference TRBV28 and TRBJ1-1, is DVKVTQSSRYLVKRTGEKVFLECVQDMDHENMFWYRQDPGLGLRLIYFSYDVKMKEKGDIPEGYSVSREKKERFSLILESASTNQTSMYLCASRYRGYTEAFFGQGTRLTVV.

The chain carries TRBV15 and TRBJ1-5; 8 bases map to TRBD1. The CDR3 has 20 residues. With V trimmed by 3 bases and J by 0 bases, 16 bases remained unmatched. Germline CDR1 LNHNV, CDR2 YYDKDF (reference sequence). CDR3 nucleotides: TGTGCCACCAGCAGTCGAGCACCGGGACAGGCGAAATTTAGCAATCAGCCCCAGCATTTT. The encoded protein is CATSSRAPGQAKFSNQPQHF.

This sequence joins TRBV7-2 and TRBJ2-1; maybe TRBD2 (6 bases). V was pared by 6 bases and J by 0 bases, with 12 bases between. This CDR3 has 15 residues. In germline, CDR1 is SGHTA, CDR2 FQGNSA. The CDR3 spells CASRVAVSSYNEQFF. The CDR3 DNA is TGTGCCAGCAGGGTAGCGGTGAGCTCCTACAATGAGCAGTTCTTC.

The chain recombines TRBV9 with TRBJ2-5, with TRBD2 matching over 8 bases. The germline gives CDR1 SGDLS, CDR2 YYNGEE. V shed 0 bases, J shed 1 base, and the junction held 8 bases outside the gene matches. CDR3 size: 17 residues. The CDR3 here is CASSVGVAGIFQETQYF. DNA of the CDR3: TGTGCCAGCAGCGTAGGGGTAGCGGGGATTTTCCAAGAGACCCAGTACTTC.

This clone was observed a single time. The CDR3 reads CASQRTAGNTIYF. For the CDR3, the DNA is TGTGCCAGTCAACGGACAGCCGGAAACACCATATATTTT. This sequence joins TRBV19 and TRBJ1-3; D might be TRBD1 (6 bases). This CDR3 region has 13 residues. Germline CDR1 and CDR2: LNHDA and SQIVND (reference sequence). V was trimmed by 8 bases and J by 4 bases, leaving 12 bases between them.

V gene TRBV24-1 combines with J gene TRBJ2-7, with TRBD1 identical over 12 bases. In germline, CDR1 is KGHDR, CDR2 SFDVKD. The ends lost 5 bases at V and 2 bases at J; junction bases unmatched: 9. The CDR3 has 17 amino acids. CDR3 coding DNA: TGTGCCACCAGTGCCAACCCGGGACAGGGGGCCCCCTACGAGCAGTACTTC. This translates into CATSANPGQGAPYEQYF.

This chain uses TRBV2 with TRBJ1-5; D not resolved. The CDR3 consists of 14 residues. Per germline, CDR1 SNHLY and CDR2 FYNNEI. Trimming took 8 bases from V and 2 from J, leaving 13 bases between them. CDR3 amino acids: CASSRQTGNQPQHF. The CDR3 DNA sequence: TGTGCCAGCTCGCGGCAGACGGGCAATCAGCCCCAGCATTTT.

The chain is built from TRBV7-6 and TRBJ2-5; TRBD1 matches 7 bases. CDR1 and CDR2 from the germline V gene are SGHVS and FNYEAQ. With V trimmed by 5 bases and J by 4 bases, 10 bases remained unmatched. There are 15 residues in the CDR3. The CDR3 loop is CASSLRDSQLETQYF. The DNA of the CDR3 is TGTGCCAGCAGCCTCCGGGACAGTCAGTTAGAGACCCAGTACTTC.

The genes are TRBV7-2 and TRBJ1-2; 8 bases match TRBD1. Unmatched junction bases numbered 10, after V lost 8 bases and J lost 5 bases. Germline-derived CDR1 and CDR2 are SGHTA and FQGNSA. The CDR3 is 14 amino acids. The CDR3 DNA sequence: TGTGCCAGCGGACGGACAGGGCGAGGGTATGGCTACACCTTC. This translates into CASGRTGRGYGYTF.

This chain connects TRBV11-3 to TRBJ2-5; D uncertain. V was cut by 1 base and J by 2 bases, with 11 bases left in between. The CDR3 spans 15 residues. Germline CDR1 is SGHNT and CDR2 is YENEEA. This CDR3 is CASSLGQRMQETQYF. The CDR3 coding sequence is TGTGCCAGCAGCTTAGGACAACGAATGCAAGAGACCCAGTACTTC. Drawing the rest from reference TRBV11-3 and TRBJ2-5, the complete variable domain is EAGVVQSPRYKIIEKKQPVAFWCNPISGHNTLYWYLQNLGQGPELLIRYENEEAVDDSQLPKDRFSAERLKGVDSTLKIQPAELGDSAVYLCASSLGQRMQETQYFGPGTRLLVL.

The CDR3 coding sequence is TGCGCCAGCAGCCAAGAAGGCCGGACGGGGGAGTACGGAAACACCATATATTTT. It specifies CASSQEGRTGEYGNTIYF. This chain uses TRBV4-3 with TRBJ1-3; maybe TRBD1 (5 bases). Germline V gives CDR1 LGHNA, CDR2 YSLEER. There are 18 residues in the CDR3. The V end lost 0 bases, the J end lost 4 bases, and 19 bases lay between the germline ends.